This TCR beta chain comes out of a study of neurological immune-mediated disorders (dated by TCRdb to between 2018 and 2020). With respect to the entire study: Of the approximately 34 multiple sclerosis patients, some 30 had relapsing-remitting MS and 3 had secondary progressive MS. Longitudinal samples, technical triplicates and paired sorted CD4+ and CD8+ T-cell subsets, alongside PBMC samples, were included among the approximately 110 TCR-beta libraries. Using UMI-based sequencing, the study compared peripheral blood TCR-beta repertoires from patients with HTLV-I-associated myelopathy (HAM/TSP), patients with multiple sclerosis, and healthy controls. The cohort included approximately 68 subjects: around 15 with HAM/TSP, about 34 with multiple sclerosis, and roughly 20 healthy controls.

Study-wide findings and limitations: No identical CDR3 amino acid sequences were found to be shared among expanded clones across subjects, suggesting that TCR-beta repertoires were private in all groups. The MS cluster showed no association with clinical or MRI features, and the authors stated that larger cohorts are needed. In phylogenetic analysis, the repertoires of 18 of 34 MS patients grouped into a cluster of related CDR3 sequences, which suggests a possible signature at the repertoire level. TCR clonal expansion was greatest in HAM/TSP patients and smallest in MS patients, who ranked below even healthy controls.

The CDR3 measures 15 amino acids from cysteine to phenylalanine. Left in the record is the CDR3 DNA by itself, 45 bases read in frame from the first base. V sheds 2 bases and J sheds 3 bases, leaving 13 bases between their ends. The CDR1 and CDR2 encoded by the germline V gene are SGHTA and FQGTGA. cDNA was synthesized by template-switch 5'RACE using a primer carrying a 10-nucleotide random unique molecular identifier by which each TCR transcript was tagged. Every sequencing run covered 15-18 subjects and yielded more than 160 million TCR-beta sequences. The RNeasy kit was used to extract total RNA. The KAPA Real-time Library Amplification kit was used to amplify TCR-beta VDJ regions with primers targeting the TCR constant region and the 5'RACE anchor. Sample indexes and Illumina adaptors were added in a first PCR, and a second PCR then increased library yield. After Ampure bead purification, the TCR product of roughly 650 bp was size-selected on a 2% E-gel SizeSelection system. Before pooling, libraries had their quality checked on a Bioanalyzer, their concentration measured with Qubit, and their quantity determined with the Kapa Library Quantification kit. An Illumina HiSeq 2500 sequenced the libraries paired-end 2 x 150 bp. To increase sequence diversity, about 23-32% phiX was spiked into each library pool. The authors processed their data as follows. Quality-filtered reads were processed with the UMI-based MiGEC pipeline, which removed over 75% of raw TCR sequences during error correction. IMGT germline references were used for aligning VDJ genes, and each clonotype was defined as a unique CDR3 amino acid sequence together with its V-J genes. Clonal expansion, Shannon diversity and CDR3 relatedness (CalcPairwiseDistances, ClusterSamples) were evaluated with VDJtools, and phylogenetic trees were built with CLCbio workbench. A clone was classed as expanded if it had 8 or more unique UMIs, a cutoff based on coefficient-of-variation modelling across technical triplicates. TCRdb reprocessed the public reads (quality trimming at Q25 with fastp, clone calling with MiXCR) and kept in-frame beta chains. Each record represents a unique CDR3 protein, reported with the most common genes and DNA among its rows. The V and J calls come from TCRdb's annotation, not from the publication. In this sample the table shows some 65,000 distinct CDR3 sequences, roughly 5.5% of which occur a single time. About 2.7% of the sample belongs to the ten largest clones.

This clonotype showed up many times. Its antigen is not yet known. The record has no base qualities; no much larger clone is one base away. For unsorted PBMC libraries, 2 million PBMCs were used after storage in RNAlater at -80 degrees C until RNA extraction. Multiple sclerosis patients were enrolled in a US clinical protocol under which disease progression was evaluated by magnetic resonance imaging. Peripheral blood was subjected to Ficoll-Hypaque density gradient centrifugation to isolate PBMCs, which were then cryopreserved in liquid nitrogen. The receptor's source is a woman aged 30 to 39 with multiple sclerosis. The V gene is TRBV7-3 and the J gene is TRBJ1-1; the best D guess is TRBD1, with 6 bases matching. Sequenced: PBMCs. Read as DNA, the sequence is TGTGCCAGCAGCTTAGAAGGGGGGGATGACACTGAAGCTTTCTTT. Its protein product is CASSLEGGDDTEAFF. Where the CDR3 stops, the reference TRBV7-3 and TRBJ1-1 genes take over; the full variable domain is GAGVSQTPSNKVTEKGKYVELRCDPISGHTALYWYRQSLGQGPEFLIYFQGTGAADDSGLPNDRFFAVRPEGSVSTLKIQRTERGDSAVYLCASSLEGGDDTEAFFGQGTRLTVV.